The rows below give T cell receptor beta chains drawn from one sample of a study of T cell responses to AZD1222 COVID-19 vaccine. TCRdb keeps only in-frame clones here, not all; method: immunoSEQ multiplex PCR. The data show approximately 130,000 clones, with just under 95% seen just once and around 1.1% held by the top ten. The material sequenced was peripheral blood, taken 28 days after the second AZD1222 dose. The receptors were gathered from an adult who received the AZD1222 COVID-19 vaccine. Each CDR3 is given with its conserved first and last residue. Each record gives: D gene, clone size, V gene, J gene, CDR3 protein, CDR3 DNA. A D gene is named only where the DNA matches it firmly. Rows give clone size only sometimes, using once, few, many, or a class for an expanded clone.

.	.	TRBV6-5	TRBJ1-5	CASRIRDGSNQPQHF	TGTGCCAGCAGGATCCGGGACGGTAGCAATCAGCCCCAGCATTTT
.	many	TRBV27	TRBJ2-1	CASSEYNEQFF	TGTGCCAGCAGTGAATACAATGAGCAGTTCTTC
.	.	TRBV7-8	TRBJ1-3	CASSRGGSVDSGNTIYF	TGTGCCAGCAGCCGGGGGGGGTCTGTGGACTCTGGAAACACCATATATTTT
.	.	TRBV7-9	TRBJ1-1	CASSLLWGGTEAFF	TGTGCCAGCAGCCTCCTCTGGGGGGGCACTGAAGCTTTCTTT
.	once	TRBV2	TRBJ2-5	CASSDLPGRTKQETQYF	TGTGCCAGCAGTGACCTACCGGGACGCACTAAACAAGAGACCCAGTACTTC
TRBD1	.	TRBV4-2	TRBJ1-5	CASSQGDSQGNQPQHF	TGTGCCAGCAGCCAAGGGGACAGTCAAGGCAATCAGCCCCAGCATTTT
.	.	TRBV7-5	TRBJ1-6	CARRPPRQGVFDNSPLHF	TGTGCCAGAAGGCCTCCCCGGCAGGGCGTTTTTGATAATTCACCCCTCCACTTT
TRBD1	.	TRBV5-1	TRBJ1-4	CASSLLAGGPSTNEKLFF	TGCGCCAGCAGCTTGTTGGCAGGGGGCCCCTCAACTAATGAAAAACTGTTTTTT
TRBD1	once	TRBV3-1/TRBV3-2	TRBJ1-1	CASSQDPRGRTEAFF	TGTGCCAGCAGCCAAGACCCCAGGGGGCGTACTGAAGCTTTCTTT
.	.	TRBV14	TRBJ2-5	CASSWDRETQYF	TGTGCCAGCAGTTGGGACCGTGAGACCCAGTACTTC
.	.	TRBV27	TRBJ1-5	CASSVGPLLDIQPQHF	TGTGCCAGCAGTGTCGGGCCGCTACTAGATATTCAGCCCCAGCATTTT
.	.	TRBV9	TRBJ2-2	CASSPGPSNTGELFF	TGTGCCAGCAGTCCGGGACCTTCGAACACCGGGGAGCTGTTTTTT
.	.	TRBV7-2	TRBJ1-2	CASSLVGEGYTF	TGTGCCAGCAGCCTCGTAGGGGAGGGCTACACCTTC
TRBD2	.	TRBV7-3	TRBJ2-2	CASSRTSGGFVNTGELFF	TGTGCCAGCAGCCGGACTAGCGGGGGTTTCGTCAACACCGGGGAGCTGTTTTTT
.	.	TRBV5-1	TRBJ1-2	CASSLLGQGNYGYTF	TGCGCCAGCAGCTTGTTAGGGCAGGGCAACTATGGCTACACCTTC
.	.	TRBV6-2/TRBV6-3	TRBJ1-1	CASSYLPNTEAFF	TGTGCCAGCAGTTACCTGCCTAACACTGAAGCTTTCTTT
.	.	TRBV30	TRBJ1-1	CAWRGDTNTEAFF	TGTGCCTGGAGGGGTGATACGAACACTGAAGCTTTCTTT
TRBD1	.	TRBV5-1	TRBJ1-4	CASSFGQGRDEKLFF	TGCGCCAGCAGCTTCGGACAGGGAAGAGATGAAAAACTGTTTTTT
TRBD2	.	TRBV5-1	TRBJ2-3	CASSATSGRVGTDTQYF	TGCGCCAGCAGCGCGACTAGCGGGAGGGTTGGCACAGATACGCAGTATTTT
.	.	TRBV5-6	TRBJ1-3	CASRTLANSGNTIYF	TGTGCCAGCAGAACATTAGCCAACTCTGGAAACACCATATATTTT
.	.	TRBV4-2	TRBJ1-4	CASSPLGGRGEKLFF	TGTGCCAGCAGCCCACTCGGCGGGCGGGGTGAAAAACTGTTTTTT
.	.	TRBV10-3	TRBJ2-7	CAISERGGGSSYEQYF	TGTGCCATCAGTGAGAGGGGGGGTGGAAGCTCCTACGAGCAGTACTTC
.	.	TRBV4-1	TRBJ2-7	CASSQESYRAYEQYF	TGCGCCAGCAGCCAAGAATCCTACAGGGCCTACGAGCAGTACTTC
.	once	TRBV28	TRBJ1-4	CASSTHLRTNEKLFF	TGTGCCAGCAGTACCCACCTGAGGACTAATGAAAAACTGTTTTTT
TRBD2	.	TRBV19	TRBJ2-1	CASSILAGSNEQFF	TGTGCCAGTAGTATTCTAGCGGGGTCCAATGAGCAGTTCTTC
.	.	TRBV7-9	TRBJ2-7	CASSLGLYSEQYF	TGTGCCAGCAGCTTAGGTCTCTATAGCGAGCAGTACTTC
TRBD2	.	TRBV29-1	TRBJ2-1	CSVEASGNYNEQFF	TGCAGCGTTGAAGCTAGCGGGAACTACAATGAGCAGTTCTTC
TRBD1	.	TRBV29-1	TRBJ1-1	CSAGQGAAEAFF	TGCAGCGCAGGACAGGGGGCGGCTGAAGCTTTCTTT
TRBD1	.	TRBV9	TRBJ2-2	CASSSGTGGSTGELFF	TGTGCCAGCAGCTCCGGGACAGGGGGCAGTACCGGGGAGCTGTTTTTT
.	once	TRBV19	TRBJ1-1	CASSIGNTEAFF	TGTGCCAGTAGTATAGGGAACACTGAAGCTTTCTTT
.	.	TRBV2	TRBJ1-5	CASSAGQPQHF	TGTGCCAGCAGTGCGGGGCAGCCCCAGCATTTT
.	.	TRBV7-8	TRBJ1-6	CASSLLGSPLHF	TGTGCCAGCAGCTTACTAGGATCACCCCTCCACTTT
.	.	TRBV3-1/TRBV3-2	TRBJ1-2	CASSTTNYGYTF	TGTGCCAGCAGTACTACTAACTATGGCTACACCTTC
.	.	TRBV12-5	TRBJ1-3	CASGLVMVTSGNTIYF	TGTGCTAGTGGTTTGGTAATGGTAACATCCGGAAACACCATATATTTT
.	.	TRBV28	TRBJ2-1	CASSEIYNEQFF	TGTGCCAGCAGTGAGATTTACAATGAGCAGTTCTTC
.	.	TRBV29-1	TRBJ1-2	CSVGDGNYGYTF	TGCAGCGTTGGAGACGGTAACTATGGCTACACCTTC
.	few	TRBV18	TRBJ1-5	CASSPGPLESPQHF	TGTGCCAGCTCACCAGGGCCCCTCGAATCGCCCCAGCATTTT
TRBD2	.	TRBV5-1	TRBJ2-1	CASSAGLAGEVEQFF	TGCGCCAGCAGCGCGGGACTAGCGGGAGAGGTTGAGCAGTTCTTC
.	.	TRBV13	TRBJ2-7	CASSRMGAGKTYEQYF	TGTGCCAGCAGCCGAATGGGGGCAGGAAAAACCTACGAGCAGTACTTC
.	.	TRBV2	TRBJ1-5	CASTQGRSLVGQPQHF	TGTGCCAGCACCCAGGGAAGGTCCCTCGTGGGTCAGCCCCAGCATTTT
.	.	TRBV7-9	TRBJ1-1	CASSLGTRGTEAFF	TGTGCCAGCAGCTTGGGGACCCGGGGCACTGAAGCTTTCTTT
.	once	TRBV4-1	TRBJ1-6	CASSQEGRGNSPLHF	TGCGCCAGCAGCCAAGAGGGCAGGGGTAATTCACCCCTCCACTTT
TRBD1	.	TRBV7-2	TRBJ1-5	CASSLKDRGRGQPQHF	TGTGCCAGCAGCTTGAAGGACAGGGGGCGCGGTCAGCCCCAGCATTTT
TRBD1	.	TRBV28	TRBJ1-5	CASSTWGQVSNQPQHF	TGTGCCAGCAGTACATGGGGACAGGTCTCCAATCAGCCCCAGCATTTT
.	.	TRBV6-5	TRBJ1-2	CASKPPRQNYGYTF	TGTGCCAGCAAACCTCCCAGACAAAACTATGGCTACACCTTC
.	.	TRBV5-1	TRBJ2-3	CASSTGVTDTQYF	TGCGCCAGCAGCACCGGGGTCACAGATACGCAGTATTTT